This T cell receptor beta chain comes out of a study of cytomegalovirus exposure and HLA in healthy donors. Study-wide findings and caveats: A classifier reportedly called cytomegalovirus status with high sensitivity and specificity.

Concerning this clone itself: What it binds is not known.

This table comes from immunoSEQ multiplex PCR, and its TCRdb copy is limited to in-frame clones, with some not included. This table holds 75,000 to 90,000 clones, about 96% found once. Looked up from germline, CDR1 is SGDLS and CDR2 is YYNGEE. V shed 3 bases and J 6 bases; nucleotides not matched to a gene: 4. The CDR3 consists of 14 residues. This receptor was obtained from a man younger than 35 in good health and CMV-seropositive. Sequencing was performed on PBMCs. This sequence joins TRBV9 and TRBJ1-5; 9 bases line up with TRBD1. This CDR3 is CASSEGQGFQPQHF. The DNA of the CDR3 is TGTGCCAGCAGCGAGGGACAGGGATTTCAGCCCCAGCATTTT.